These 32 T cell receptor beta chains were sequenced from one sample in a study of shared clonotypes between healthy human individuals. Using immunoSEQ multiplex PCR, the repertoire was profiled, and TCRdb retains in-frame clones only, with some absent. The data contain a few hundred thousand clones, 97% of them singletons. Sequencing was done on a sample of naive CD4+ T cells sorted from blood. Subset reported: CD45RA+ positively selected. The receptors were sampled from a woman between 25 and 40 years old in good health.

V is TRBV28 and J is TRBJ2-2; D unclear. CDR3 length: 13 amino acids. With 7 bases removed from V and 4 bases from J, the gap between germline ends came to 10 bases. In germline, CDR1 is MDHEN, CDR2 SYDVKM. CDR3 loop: CASTGVPTGELFF. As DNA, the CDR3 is TGTGCCAGCACTGGGGTGCCCACCGGGGAGCTGTTTTTT. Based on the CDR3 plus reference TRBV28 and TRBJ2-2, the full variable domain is DVKVTQSSRYLVKRTGEKVFLECVQDMDHENMFWYRQDPGLGLRLIYFSYDVKMKEKGDIPEGYSVSREKKERFSLILESASTNQTSMYLCASTGVPTGELFFGEGSRLTVL.

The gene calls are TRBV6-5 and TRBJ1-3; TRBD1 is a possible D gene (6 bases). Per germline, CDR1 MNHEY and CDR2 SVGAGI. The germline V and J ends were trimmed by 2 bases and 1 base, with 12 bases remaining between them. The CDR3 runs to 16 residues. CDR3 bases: TGTGCCAGCAGTTACCTAGGGGGTTTGTCTGGAAACACCATATATTTT. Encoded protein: CASSYLGGLSGNTIYF.

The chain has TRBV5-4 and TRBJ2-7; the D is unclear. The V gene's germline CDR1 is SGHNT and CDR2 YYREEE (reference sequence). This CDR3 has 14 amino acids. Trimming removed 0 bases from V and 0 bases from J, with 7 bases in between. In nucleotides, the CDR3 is TGTGCCAGCAGCTTGGGGCAGCCCTCCTACGAGCAGTACTTC. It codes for CASSLGQPSYEQYF.

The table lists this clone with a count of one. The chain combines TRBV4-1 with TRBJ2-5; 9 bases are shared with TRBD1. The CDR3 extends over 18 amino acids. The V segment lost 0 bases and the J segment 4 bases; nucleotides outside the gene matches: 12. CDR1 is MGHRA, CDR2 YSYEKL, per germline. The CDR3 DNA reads TGCGCCAGCAGCCAAGAGGAGCCCGGGACAGGGATAATAGAGACCCAGTACTTC. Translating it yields CASSQEEPGTGIIETQYF.

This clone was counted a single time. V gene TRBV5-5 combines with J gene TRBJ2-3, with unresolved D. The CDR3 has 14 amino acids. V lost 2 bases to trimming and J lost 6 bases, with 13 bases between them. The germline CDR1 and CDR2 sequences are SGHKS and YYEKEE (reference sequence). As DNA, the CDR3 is TGTGCCAGCAGCTTCAGTCCACCCACGGATACGCAGTATTTT. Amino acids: CASSFSPPTDTQYF.

The CDR3 loop reads CASRRTGTSGRRKGEGSYEQYF. The CDR3 DNA reads as TGTGCCAGCCGCCGTACCGGGACTAGCGGGAGAAGGAAAGGGGAAGGCTCCTACGAGCAGTACTTC. The gene calls are TRBV2 and TRBJ2-7, with 14 positions matching TRBD2. Trimming at V came to 8 bases and at J to 0 bases, leaving 24 bases not matched to a gene. CDR1 is SNHLY and CDR2 is FYNNEI in the germline V gene. The CDR3 is 22 amino acids.

CDR3 nucleotide sequence: TGTGCCAGCCTCTCGTCCGGCTACGAGCAGTACTTC. It encodes CASLSSGYEQYF. This chain connects TRBV28 to TRBJ2-7; D is undetermined. V gave up 8 bases and J gave up 3 bases, with 11 bases separating them. This CDR3 is built from 12 residues. Germline lookup yields CDR1 MDHEN and CDR2 SYDVKM.

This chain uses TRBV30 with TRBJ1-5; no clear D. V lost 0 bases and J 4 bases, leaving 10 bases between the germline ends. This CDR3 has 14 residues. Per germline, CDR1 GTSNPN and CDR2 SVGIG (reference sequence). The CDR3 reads CAWSVKADNQPQHF. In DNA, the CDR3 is TGTGCCTGGAGTGTAAAGGCAGATAATCAGCCCCAGCATTTT.

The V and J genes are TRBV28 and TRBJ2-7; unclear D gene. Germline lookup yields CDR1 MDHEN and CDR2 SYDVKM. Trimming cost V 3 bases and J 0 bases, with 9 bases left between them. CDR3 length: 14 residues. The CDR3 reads CASSFGGPSYEQYF. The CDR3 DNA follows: TGTGCCAGCAGTTTTGGCGGTCCCTCCTACGAGCAGTACTTC. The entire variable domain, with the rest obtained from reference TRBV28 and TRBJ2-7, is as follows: DVKVTQSSRYLVKRTGEKVFLECVQDMDHENMFWYRQDPGLGLRLIYFSYDVKMKEKGDIPEGYSVSREKKERFSLILESASTNQTSMYLCASSFGGPSYEQYFGPGTRLTVT.

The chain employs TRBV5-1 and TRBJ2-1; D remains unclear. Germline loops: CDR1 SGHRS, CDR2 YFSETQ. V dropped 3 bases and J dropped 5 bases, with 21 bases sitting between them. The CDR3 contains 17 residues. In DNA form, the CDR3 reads TGCGCCAGCAGCTGGAAAGCGATGCCGCGACATAACAATGAGCAGTTCTTC. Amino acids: CASSWKAMPRHNNEQFF.

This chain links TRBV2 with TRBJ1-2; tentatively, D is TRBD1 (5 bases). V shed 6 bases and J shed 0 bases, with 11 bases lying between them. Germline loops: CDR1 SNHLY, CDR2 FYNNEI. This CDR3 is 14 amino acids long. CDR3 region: CASSRGRANYGYTF. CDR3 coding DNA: TGTGCCAGCAGCCGGGGGAGAGCTAACTATGGCTACACCTTC.

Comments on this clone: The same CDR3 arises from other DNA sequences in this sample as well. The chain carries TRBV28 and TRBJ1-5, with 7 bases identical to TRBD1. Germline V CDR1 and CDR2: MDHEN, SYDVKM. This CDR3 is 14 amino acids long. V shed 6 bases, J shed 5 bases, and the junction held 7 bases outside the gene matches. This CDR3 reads CASSRDREDQPQHF. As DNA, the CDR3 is TGTGCCAGCAGCCGCGACAGGGAGGATCAGCCCCAGCATTTT.

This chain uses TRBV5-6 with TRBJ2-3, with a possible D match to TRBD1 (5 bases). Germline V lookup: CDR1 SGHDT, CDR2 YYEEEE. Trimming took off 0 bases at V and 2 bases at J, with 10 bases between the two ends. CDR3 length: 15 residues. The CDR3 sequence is CASSLVQGLTDTQYF. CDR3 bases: TGTGCCAGCAGCTTGGTGCAGGGCCTCACAGATACGCAGTATTTT.

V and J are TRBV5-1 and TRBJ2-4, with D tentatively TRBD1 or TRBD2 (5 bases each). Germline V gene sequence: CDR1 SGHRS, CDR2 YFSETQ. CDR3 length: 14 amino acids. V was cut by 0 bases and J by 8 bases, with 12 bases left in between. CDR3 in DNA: TGCGCCAGCAGCTTGGAACAGGAGGTGGACATTCAGTACTTC. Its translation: CASSLEQEVDIQYF.

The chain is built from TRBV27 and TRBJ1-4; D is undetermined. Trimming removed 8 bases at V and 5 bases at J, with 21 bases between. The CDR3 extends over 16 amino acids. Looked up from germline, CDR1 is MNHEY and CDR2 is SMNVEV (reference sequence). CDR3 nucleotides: TGTGCCAGCGGGTCGCATAAGTCGGTCCCAAATGAAAAACTGTTTTTT. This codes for CASGSHKSVPNEKLFF.

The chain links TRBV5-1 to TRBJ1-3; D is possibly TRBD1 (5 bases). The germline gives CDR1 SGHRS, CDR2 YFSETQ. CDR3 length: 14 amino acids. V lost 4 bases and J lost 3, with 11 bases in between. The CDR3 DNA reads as TGCGCCAGCAGCCCGGGGGTCATTGGAAACACCATATATTTT. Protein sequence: CASSPGVIGNTIYF.

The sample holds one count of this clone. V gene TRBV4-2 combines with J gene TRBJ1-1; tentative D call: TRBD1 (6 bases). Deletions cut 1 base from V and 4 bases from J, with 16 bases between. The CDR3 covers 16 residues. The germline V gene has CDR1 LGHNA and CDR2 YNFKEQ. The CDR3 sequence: CASSQGRLTGPTEAFF. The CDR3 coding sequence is TGTGCCAGCAGCCAAGGGCGTCTTACAGGGCCCACTGAAGCTTTCTTT.

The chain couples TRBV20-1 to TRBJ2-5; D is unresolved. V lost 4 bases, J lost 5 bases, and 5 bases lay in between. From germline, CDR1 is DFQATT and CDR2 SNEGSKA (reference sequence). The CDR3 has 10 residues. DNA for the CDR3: TGCAGTGCTATCGGGGAGACCCAGTACTTC. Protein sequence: CSAIGETQYF.

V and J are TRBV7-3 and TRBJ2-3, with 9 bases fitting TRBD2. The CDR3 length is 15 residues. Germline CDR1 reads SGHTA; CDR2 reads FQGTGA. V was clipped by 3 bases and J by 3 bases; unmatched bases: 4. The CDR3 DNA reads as TGTGCCAGCAGCTTTAGCGGGAGCCCAACAGATACGCAGTATTTT. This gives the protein CASSFSGSPTDTQYF.

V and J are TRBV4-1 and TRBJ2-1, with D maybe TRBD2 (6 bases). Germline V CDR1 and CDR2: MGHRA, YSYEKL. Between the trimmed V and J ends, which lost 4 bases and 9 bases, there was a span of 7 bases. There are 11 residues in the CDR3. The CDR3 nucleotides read TGCGCCAGCAGCCGCGGGATTGAGCAGTTCTTC. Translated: CASSRGIEQFF.

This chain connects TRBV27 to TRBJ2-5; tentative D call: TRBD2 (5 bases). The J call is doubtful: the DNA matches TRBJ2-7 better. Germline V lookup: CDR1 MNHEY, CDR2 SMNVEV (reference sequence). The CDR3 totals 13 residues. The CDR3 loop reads CASSFEGPYEQYF. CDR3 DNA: TGTGCCAGCAGTTTTGAGGGTCCCTACGAGCAGTACTTC.

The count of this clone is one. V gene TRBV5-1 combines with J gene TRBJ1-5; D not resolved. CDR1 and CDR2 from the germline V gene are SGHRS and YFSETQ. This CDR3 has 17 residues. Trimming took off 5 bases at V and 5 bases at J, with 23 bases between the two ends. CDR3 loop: CASSEAGREEDHQPQHF. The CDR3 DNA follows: TGCGCCAGCAGTGAGGCAGGCCGAGAGGAGGATCATCAGCCCCAGCATTTT.

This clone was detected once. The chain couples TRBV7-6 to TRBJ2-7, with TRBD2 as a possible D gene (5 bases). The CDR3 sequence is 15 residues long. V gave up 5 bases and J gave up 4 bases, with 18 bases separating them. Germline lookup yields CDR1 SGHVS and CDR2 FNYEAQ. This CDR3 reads CASSVEEGRGYEQYF. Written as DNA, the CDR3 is TGTGCCAGCAGCGTGGAAGAAGGGCGAGGGTACGAGCAGTACTTC.

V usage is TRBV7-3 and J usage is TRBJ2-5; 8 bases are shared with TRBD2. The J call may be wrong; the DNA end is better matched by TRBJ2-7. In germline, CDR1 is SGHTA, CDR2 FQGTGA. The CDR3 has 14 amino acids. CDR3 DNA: TGTGCCAGCAGCAGAAGCGGGAGCACGGACGAGCAGTACTTC. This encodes CASSRSGSTDEQYF.

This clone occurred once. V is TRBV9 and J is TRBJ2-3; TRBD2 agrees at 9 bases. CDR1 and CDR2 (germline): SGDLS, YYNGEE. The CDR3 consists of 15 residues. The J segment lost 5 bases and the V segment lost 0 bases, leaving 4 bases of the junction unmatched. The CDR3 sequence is CASSVVAGEVDTQYF. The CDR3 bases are TGTGCCAGCAGCGTAGTAGCGGGAGAGGTAGATACGCAGTATTTT. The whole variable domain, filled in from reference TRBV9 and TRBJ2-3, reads DSGVTQTPKHLITATGQRVTLRCSPRSGDLSVYWYQQSLDQGLQFLIQYYNGEERAKGNILERFSAQQFPDLHSELNLSSLELGDSALYFCASSVVAGEVDTQYFGPGTRLTVL.

The CDR3 DNA reads TGTGCCAGCAGTTTCTGCGAGCAGTACTTC. It yields the protein CASSFCEQYF. This rearrangement joins TRBV27 to TRBJ2-7; D remains unclear. The CDR3 runs 10 residues. Trimming took 3 bases from V and 6 from J, leaving 3 bases between them. Germline V gene sequence: CDR1 MNHEY, CDR2 SMNVEV (reference sequence).

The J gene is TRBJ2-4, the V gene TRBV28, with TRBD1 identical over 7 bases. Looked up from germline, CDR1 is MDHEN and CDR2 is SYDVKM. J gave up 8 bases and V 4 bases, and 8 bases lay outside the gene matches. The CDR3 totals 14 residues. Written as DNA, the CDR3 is TGTGCCAGCAGTTCCGACCCCAGGGGGTACATTCAGTACTTC. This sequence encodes CASSSDPRGYIQYF.

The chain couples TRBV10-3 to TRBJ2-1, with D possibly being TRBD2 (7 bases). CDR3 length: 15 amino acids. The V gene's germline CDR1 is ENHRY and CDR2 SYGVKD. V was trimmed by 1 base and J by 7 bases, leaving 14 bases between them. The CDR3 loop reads CAISEWTRGRNEQFF. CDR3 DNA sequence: TGTGCCATCAGTGAGTGGACTAGGGGGAGGAATGAGCAGTTCTTC.

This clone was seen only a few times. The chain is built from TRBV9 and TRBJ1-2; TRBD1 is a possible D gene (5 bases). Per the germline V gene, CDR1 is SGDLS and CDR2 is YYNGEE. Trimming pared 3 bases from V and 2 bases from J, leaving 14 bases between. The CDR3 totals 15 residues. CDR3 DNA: TGTGCCAGCAGCGGATCGACAGCTACCAACTATGGCTACACCTTC. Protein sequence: CASSGSTATNYGYTF. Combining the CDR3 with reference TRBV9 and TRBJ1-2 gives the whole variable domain DSGVTQTPKHLITATGQRVTLRCSPRSGDLSVYWYQQSLDQGLQFLIQYYNGEERAKGNILERFSAQQFPDLHSELNLSSLELGDSALYFCASSGSTATNYGYTFGSGTRLTVV.

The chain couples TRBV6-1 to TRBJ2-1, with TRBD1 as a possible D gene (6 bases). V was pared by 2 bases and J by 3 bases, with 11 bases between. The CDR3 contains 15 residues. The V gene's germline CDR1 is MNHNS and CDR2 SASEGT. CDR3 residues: CASSELGAVYNEQFF. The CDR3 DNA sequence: TGTGCCAGCAGTGAATTGGGGGCAGTCTACAATGAGCAGTTCTTC.

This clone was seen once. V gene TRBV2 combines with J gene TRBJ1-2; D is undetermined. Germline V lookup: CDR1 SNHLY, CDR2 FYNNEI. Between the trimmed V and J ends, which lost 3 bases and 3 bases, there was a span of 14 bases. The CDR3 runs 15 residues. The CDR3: CASSDRIRAYYGYTF. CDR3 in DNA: TGTGCCAGCAGTGATCGGATAAGAGCATACTATGGCTACACCTTC.

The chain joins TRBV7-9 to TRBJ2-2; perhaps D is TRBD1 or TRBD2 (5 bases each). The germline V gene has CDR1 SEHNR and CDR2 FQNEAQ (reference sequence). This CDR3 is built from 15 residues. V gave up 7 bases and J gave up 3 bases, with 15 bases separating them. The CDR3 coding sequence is TGTGCCAGCAAACGGGGCGTTGGGGACACCGGGGAGCTGTTTTTT. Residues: CASKRGVGDTGELFF.